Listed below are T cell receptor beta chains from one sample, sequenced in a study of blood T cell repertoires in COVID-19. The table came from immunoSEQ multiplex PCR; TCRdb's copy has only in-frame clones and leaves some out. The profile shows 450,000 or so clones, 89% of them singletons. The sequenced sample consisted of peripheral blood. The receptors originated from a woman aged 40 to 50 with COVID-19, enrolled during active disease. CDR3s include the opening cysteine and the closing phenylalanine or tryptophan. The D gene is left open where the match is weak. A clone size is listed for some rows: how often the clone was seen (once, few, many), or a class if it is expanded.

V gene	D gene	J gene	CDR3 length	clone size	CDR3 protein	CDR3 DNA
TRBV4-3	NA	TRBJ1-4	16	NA	CASSQGSRQGNEKLFF	TGCGCCAGCAGCCAAGGGAGTAGGCAGGGGAATGAAAAACTGTTTTTT
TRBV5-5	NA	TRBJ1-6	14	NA	CASSLMGPNSPLHF	TGTGCCAGCAGCTTGATGGGGCCTAATTCACCCCTCCACTTT
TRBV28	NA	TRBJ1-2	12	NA	CASSLLGDGYTF	TGTGCCAGCAGTTTATTGGGAGATGGCTACACCTTC
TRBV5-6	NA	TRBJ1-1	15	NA	CASSFREEVNTEAFF	TGTGCCAGCAGCTTCAGAGAGGAGGTGAACACTGAAGCTTTCTTT
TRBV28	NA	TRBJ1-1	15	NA	CASSRQTASGTEAFF	TGTGCCAGCAGTCGACAGACAGCCTCCGGCACTGAAGCTTTCTTT
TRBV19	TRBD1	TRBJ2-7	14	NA	CASSAGTGSMEQYF	TGTGCCAGTAGTGCCGGGACAGGGAGTATGGAGCAGTACTTC
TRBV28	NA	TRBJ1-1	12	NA	CASSLGLLQAFF	TGTGCCAGCAGTTTAGGACTCCTTCAAGCTTTCTTT
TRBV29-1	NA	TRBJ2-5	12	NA	CSVSGIQETQYF	TGCAGCGTGTCAGGGATACAAGAGACCCAGTACTTC
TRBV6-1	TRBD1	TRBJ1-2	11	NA	CASSPGGRYTF	TGTGCCAGCAGCCCAGGGGGTCGCTACACCTTC
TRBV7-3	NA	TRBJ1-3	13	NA	CASSLKPGNTIYF	TGTGCCAGCAGCTTAAAGCCTGGAAACACCATATATTTT
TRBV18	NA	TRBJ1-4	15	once	CASSQGSRSNEKLFF	TGTGCCAGCTCACAGGGGTCACGTTCGAATGAAAAACTGTTTTTT
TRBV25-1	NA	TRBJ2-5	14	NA	CASSEYRGGGTQYF	TGTGCCAGCAGTGAATACAGGGGAGGGGGGACCCAGTACTTC
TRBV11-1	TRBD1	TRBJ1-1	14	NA	CASSLRQGGTEAFF	TGTGCCAGCAGCTTACGCCAGGGGGGCACTGAAGCTTTCTTT
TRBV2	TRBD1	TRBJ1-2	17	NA	CASSGNSGTGGMYGYTF	TGTGCCAGCAGCGGGAATTCCGGGACAGGGGGAATGTATGGCTACACCTTC
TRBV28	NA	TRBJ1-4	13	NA	CASMAAGGEKLFF	TGTGCCAGCATGGCCGCCGGGGGGGAAAAACTGTTTTTT
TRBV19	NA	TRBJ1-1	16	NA	CASSLFPRSMNTEAFF	TGTGCCAGTAGTCTCTTTCCTCGGAGTATGAACACTGAAGCTTTCTTT
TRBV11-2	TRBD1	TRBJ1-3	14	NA	CASSFDRAGNTIYF	TGTGCCAGCAGCTTTGACAGGGCCGGAAACACCATATATTTT
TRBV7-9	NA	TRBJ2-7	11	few	CASSFYYEQYF	TGTGCCAGCAGCTTTTATTACGAGCAGTACTTC
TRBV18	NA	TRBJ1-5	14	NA	CASSERTENQPQHF	TGTGCCAGCTCAGAGCGGACAGAGAATCAGCCCCAGCATTTT
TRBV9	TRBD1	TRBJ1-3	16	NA	CASSVGETGNGNTIYF	TGTGCCAGCAGCGTAGGGGAGACAGGGAACGGGAACACCATATATTTT
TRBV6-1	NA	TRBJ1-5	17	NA	CASSALRGGRGNQPQHF	TGTGCCAGCAGTGCCCTCCGGGGGGGTAGGGGCAATCAGCCCCAGCATTTT
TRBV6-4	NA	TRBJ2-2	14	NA	CASRLTRTLGELFF	TGTGCCAGCAGACTGACTAGAACGTTGGGGGAGCTGTTTTTT
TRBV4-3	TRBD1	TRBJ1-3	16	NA	CASSQDRGLAGNTIYF	TGCGCCAGCAGCCAAGACAGGGGGTTGGCTGGAAACACCATATATTTT
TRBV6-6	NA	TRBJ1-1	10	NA	CASGRVEAFF	TGTGCCAGCGGGCGAGTTGAAGCTTTCTTT
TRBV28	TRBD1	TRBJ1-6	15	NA	CASSFRDRVHSPLHF	TGTGCCAGCAGTTTTAGGGACAGGGTCCATTCACCCCTCCACTTT
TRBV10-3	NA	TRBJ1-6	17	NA	CAISESIIPASSAPLHF	TGTGCCATCAGTGAGTCGATCATACCGGCCTCGAGCGCACCCCTCCACTTT
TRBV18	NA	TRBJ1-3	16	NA	CASSPQGTRSGNTIYF	TGTGCCAGCTCACCACAGGGGACACGCTCTGGAAACACCATATATTTT
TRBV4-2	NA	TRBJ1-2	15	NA	CASSQEGRGVGGYTF	TGTGCCAGCAGCCAAGAGGGGCGCGGAGTAGGAGGCTACACCTTC
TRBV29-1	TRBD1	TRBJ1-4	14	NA	CSVGTGTGWEKLFF	TGCAGCGTTGGTACCGGGACAGGGTGGGAAAAACTGTTTTTT